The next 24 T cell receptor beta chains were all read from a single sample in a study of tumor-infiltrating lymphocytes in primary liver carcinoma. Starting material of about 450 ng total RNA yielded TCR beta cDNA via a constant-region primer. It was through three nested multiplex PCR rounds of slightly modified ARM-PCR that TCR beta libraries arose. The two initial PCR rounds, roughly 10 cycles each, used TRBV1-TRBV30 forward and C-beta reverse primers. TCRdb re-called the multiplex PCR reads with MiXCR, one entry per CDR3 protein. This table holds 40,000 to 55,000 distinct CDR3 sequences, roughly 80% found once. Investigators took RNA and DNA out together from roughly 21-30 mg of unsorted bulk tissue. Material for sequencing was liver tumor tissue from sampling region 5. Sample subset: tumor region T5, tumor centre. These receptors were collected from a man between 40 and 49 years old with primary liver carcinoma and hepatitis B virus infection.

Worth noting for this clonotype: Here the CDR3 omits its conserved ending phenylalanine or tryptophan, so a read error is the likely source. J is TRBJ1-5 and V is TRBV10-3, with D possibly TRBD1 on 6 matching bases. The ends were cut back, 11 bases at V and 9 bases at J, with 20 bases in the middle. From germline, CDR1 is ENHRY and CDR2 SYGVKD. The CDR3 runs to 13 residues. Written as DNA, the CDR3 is TGTGCCGCGACCTGGACAGACCAGGCGCCCCAGCATTGT. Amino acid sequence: CAATWTDQAPQHC.

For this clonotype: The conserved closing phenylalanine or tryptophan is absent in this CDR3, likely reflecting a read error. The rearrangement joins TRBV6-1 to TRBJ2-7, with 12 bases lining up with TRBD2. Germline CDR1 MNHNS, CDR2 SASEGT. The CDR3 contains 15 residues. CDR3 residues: CASTLTSGSAYKQYL. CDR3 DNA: TGTGCCAGCACCCTGACTAGCGGGAGTGCCTACAAGCAGTACTTA.

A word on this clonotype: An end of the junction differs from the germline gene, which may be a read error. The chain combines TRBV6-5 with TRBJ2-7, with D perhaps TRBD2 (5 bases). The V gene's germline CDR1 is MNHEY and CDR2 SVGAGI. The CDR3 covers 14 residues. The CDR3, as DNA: TGTGCCAGCTCCGCAGCTGGACTCTCCTACCAGCAGTACTTC. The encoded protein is CASSAAGLSYQQYF.

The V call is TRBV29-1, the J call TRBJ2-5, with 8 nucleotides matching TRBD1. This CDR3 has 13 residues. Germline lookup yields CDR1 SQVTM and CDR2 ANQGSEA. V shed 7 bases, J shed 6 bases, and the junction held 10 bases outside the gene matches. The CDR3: CSDQGADYKTQYF. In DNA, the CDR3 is TGCAGCGACCAGGGGGCGGATTACAAGACCCAGTACTTC. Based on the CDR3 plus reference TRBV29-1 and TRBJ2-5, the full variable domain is SAVISQKPSRDICQRGTSLTIQCQVDSQVTMMFWYRQQPGQSLTLIATANQGSEATYESGFVIDKFPISRPNLTFSTLTVSNMSPEDSSIYLCSDQGADYKTQYFGPGTRLLVL.

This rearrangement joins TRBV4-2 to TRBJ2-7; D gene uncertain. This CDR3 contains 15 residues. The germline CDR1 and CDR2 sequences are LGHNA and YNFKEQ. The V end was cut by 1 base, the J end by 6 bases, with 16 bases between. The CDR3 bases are TGTGCCAGCAGCCAAGGGGCAGCGAATAAGCTCGAGCAGTACTTC. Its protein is CASSQGAANKLEQYF.

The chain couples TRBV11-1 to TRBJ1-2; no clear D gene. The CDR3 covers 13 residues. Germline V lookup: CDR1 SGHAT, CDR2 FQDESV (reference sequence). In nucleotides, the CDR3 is TGTGCTGGCAGCTTGGCCCATAACTATGGCTACACCTTC. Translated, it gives CAGSLAHNYGYTF.

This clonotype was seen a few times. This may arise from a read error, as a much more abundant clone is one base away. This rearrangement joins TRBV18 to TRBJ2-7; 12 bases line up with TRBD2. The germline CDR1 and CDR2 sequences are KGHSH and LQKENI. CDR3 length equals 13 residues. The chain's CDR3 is CANSRLAGDEQYF. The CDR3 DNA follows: TGTGCCAACTCACGACTAGCGGGAGACGAGCAGTACTTC. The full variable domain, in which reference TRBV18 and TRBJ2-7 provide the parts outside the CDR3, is NAGVMQNPRHLVRRRGQEARLRCSPMKGHSHVYWYRQLPEEGLKFMVYLQKENIIDESGMPKERFSAEFPKEGPSILRIQQVVRGDSAAYFCANSRLAGDEQYFGPGTRLTVT.

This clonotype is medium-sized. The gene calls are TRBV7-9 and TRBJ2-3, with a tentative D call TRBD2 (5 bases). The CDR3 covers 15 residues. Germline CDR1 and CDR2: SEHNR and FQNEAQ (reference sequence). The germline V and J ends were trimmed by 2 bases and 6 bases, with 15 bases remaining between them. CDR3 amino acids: CASSLLAGSGDTQYF. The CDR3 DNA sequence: TGTGCCAGCAGCTTACTAGCCGGGTCTGGGGATACGCAGTATTTT.

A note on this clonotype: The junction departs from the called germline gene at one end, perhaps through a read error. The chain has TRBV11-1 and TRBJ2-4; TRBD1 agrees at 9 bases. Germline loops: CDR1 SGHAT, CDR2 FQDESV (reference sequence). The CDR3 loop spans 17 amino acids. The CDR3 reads CVSSSPGQGASKNIQNF. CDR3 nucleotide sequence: TGTGTCAGCAGCTCTCCGGGACAGGGAGCATCAAAAAATATTCAGAACTTC.

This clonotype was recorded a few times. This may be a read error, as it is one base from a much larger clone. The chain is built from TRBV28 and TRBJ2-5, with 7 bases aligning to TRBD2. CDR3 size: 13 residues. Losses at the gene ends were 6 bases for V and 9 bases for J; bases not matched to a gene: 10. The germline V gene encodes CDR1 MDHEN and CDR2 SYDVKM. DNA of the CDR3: TGTGCCAGCAGGTCTAGCGGAGGCCTGGCCCAGTACTTC. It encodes CASRSSGGLAQYF.

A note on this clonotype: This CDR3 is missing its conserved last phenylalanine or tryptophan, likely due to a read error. Written as DNA, the CDR3 is TGTCCCAGCAGCTTAGCAGTTAACATTGAAGCTTTCTCT. Protein sequence: CPSSLAVNIEAFS. The rearrangement joins TRBV11-3 to TRBJ1-1; D uncertain. CDR1 is SGHNT and CDR2 is YENEEA in the germline V gene. This CDR3 region has 13 residues.

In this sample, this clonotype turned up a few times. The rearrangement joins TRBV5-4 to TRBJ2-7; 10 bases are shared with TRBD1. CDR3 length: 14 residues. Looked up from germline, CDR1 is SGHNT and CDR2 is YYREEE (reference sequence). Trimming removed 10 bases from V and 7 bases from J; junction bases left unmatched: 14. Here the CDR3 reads CACSPERTGGEQYF. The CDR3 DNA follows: TGTGCCTGTAGCCCCGAAAGGACAGGGGGAGAGCAGTACTTC.

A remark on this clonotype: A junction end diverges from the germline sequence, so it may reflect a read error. The CDR3 reads CANSQGGALDTQYF. In nucleotides, the CDR3 is TGCGCCAACAGCCAGGGGGGTGCATTAGACACGCAGTATTTC. The J gene is TRBJ2-3, the V gene TRBV4-3; maybe TRBD1 (7 bases). CDR3 length equals 14 residues. Germline V gene sequence: CDR1 LGHNA, CDR2 YSLEER.

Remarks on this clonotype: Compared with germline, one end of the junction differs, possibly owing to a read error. CDR3 DNA sequence: TGTACCAGCAGCTTAGGTCTAGCAAATGAGCTGTTCTTC. It encodes CTSSLGLANELFF. The V gene is TRBV7-9, the J gene TRBJ2-1; the D gene is possibly TRBD2 (5 bases). The CDR3 loop spans 13 amino acids. CDR1 and CDR2 from the germline V gene are SEHNR and FQNEAQ (reference sequence).

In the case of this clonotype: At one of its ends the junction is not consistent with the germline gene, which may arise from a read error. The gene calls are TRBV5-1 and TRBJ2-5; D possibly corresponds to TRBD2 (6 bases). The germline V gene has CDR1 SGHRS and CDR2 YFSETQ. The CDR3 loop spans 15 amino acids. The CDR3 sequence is CARSPLGVGGETQYF. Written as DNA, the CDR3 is TGCGCCAGGAGCCCATTGGGGGTCGGGGGAGAGACGCAGTACTTC.

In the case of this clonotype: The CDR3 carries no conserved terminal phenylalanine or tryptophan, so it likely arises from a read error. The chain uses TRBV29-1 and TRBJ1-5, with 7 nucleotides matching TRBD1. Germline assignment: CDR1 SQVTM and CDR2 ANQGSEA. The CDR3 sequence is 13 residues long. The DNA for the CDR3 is TGCAGCGTTGGCGGGACAGCTAATCAGCCACAGCATATT. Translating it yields CSVGGTANQPQHI.

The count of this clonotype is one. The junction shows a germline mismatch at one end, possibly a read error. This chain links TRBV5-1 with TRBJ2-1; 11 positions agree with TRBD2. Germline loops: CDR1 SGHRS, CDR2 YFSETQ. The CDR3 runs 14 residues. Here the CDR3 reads CTSSLLAGGYEQFF. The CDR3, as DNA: TGCACCAGCTCTCTTCTAGCGGGAGGTTATGAACAGTTCTTC.

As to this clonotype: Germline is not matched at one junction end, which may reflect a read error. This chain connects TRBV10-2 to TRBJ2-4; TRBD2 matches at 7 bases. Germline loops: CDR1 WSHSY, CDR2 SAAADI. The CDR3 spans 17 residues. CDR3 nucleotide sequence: TGCGCCAGTAGTGAGGGGACTACCGGGATAGCCAAAAACATTCAGTACTTC. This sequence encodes CASSEGTTGIAKNIQYF.

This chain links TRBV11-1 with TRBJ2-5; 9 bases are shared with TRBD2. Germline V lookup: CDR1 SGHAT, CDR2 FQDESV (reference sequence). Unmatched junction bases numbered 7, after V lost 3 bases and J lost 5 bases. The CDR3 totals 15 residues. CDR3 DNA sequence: TGTGCCAGCAGCTTCTTCTCCGGGACTAGCGAGACCCAGTACTTC. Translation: CASSFFSGTSETQYF.

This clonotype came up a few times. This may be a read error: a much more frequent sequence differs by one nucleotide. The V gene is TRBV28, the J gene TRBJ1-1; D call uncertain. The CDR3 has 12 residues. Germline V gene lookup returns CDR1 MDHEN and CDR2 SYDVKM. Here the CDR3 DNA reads TGTACCAGCAGTTTATCAATCGGTGAAGCTTTCTTT. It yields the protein CTSSLSIGEAFF.

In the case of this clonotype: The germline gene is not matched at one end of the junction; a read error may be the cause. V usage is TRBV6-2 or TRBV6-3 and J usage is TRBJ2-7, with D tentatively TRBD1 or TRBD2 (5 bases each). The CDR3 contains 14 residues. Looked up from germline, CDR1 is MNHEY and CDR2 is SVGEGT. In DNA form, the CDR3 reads TGTGCCAGCACTCCACGCGGACTCAGGGTCGAGAAGTACTTC. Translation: CASTPRGLRVEKYF.

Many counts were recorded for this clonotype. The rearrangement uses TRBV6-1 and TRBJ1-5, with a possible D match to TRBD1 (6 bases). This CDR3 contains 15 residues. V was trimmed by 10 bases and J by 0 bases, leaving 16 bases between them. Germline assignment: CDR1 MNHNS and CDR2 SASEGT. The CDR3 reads CATLMDSNSNQPQHF. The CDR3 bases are TGTGCCACCCTGATGGACAGTAATAGCAATCAGCCCCAGCATTTT.

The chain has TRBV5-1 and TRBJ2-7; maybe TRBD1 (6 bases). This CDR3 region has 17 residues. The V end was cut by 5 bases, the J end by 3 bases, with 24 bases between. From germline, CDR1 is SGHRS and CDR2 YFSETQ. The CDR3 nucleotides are TGCGCCAGCAGTCGGACTGATAATGGGGTAGGGGGCTACGAGCAGTACTTC. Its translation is CASSRTDNGVGGYEQYF. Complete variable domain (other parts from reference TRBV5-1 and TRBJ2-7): KAGVTQTPRYLIKTRGQQVTLSCSPISGHRSVSWYQQTPGQGLQFLFEYFSETQRNKGNFPGRFSGRQFSNSRSEMNVSTLELGDSALYLCASSRTDNGVGGYEQYFGPGTRLTVT.

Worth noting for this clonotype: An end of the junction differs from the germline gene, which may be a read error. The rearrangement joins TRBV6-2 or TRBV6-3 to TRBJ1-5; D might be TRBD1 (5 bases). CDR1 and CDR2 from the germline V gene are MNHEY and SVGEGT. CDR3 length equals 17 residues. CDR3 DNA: TGTGCCAGCAGCCCACAGGCCGCGGGGACCAGCAATCAGACCCAGCATTTT. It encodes CASSPQAAGTSNQTQHF.